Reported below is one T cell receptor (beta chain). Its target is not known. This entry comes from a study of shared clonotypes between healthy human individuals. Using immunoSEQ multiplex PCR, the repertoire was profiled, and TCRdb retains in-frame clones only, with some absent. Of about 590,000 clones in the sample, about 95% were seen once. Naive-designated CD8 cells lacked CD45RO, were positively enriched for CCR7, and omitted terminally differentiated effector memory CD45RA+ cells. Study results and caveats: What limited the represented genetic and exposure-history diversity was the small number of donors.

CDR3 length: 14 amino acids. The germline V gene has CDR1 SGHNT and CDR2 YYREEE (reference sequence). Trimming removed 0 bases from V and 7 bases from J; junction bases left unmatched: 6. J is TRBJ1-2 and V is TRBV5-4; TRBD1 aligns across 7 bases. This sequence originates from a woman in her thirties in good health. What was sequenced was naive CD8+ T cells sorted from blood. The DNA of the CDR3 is TGTGCCAGCAGCTTGGGGACAGGCCTAGGTGGCTACACCTTC. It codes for CASSLGTGLGGYTF.